The next 32 T cell receptor beta chains were all read from a single sample in a study of cytomegalovirus exposure and HLA in healthy donors. A multiplex PCR was run with 60 Vbeta primers and 13 Jbeta primers. Sequencing was performed with immunoSEQ multiplex PCR; in TCRdb, only in-frame clones are kept and a portion is missing. The profile covers some 200,000 clones, with over 70% appearing a single time and under 0.85% taken by the ten largest. The material sequenced was PBMCs. All receptors derive from a boy between 2 and 10 years old in good health and CMV-seronegative.

This sequence joins TRBV30 and TRBJ1-6; D possibly corresponds to TRBD1 (5 bases). The V end was cut by 3 bases, the J end by 3 bases, with 9 bases between. The CDR3 totals 14 residues. The germline V gene encodes CDR1 GTSNPN and CDR2 SVGIG (reference sequence). Here the CDR3 DNA reads TGTGCCTGGAGCCAACAGGTCTATAATTCACCCCTCCACTTT. As protein: CAWSQQVYNSPLHF.

In this sample, this clone turned up once. The chain couples TRBV19 to TRBJ1-4, with TRBD1 as a possible D gene (6 bases). The V gene lost 4 bases and the J gene lost 7 bases, with 10 bases spanning the gap. This CDR3 region has 13 residues. Germline CDR1 is LNHDA and CDR2 is SQIVND (reference sequence). The CDR3 bases are TGTGCCAGTAGTACAGGGGCGAGTGAAAAACTGTTTTTT. This gives the protein CASSTGASEKLFF.

This chain uses TRBV9 with TRBJ2-3; no definite D call. This CDR3 has 13 amino acids. V lost 0 bases to trimming and J lost 3 bases, with 5 bases between them. Germline V gene data show CDR1 as SGDLS and CDR2 as YYNGEE. CDR3 nucleotide sequence: TGTGCCAGCAGCGTAGACAGTACAGATACGCAGTATTTT. Protein sequence: CASSVDSTDTQYF.

The chain has TRBV11-2 and TRBJ2-3; 7 positions agree with TRBD1. This CDR3 is built from 16 residues. J lost 3 bases, V lost 1 base, and 7 bases had no gene match. The germline gives CDR1 SGHAT, CDR2 FQNNGV. CDR3 DNA: TGTGCCAGCAGCTTAGGCAAGGGGGCGCGGACAGATACGCAGTATTTT. Protein product: CASSLGKGARTDTQYF.

The genes are TRBV5-1 and TRBJ2-2; a possible D gene is TRBD2 (5 bases). Germline CDR1 reads SGHRS; CDR2 reads YFSETQ. The CDR3 is 14 residues long. The germline V and J ends were trimmed by 0 bases and 5 bases, with 8 bases remaining between them. The CDR3 region has the DNA TGCGCCAGCAGCTTGGTTACGGGGACCGGGGAGCTGTTTTTT. It encodes CASSLVTGTGELFF.

This chain joins TRBV27 and TRBJ1-5, with D maybe TRBD1 (5 bases). This CDR3 comprises 13 residues. V was trimmed by 1 base and J by 5 bases, leaving 6 bases between them. Germline V CDR1 and CDR2: MNHEY, SMNVEV (reference sequence). The CDR3 loop reads CASSLFRDQPQHF. The CDR3 DNA follows: TGTGCCAGCAGTTTATTCAGGGATCAGCCCCAGCATTTT.

A word on this clone: Other DNA sequences within the sample encode an identical CDR3. The chain employs TRBV7-9 and TRBJ1-1; D perhaps matches TRBD1 (5 bases). Germline values: CDR1 SEHNR, CDR2 FQNEAQ (reference sequence). The CDR3 length is 14 residues. V was pared by 5 bases and J by 1 base, with 11 bases between. CDR3 amino acids: CASSRQGRNTEAFF. The CDR3 bases are TGTGCCAGCAGCCGCCAGGGCCGGAACACTGAAGCTTTCTTT.

V is TRBV27 and J is TRBJ1-1, with D perhaps TRBD1 (5 bases). The germline V and J ends were trimmed by 6 bases and 9 bases, with 17 bases remaining between them. In germline, CDR1 is MNHEY, CDR2 SMNVEV (reference sequence). The CDR3 is made up of 13 amino acids. The CDR3: CASRAGTTPQAFF. CDR3 nucleotide sequence: TGTGCCAGCAGAGCCGGGACTACCCCTCAAGCTTTCTTT.

The chain uses TRBV11-1 and TRBJ2-2, with TRBD1 identical over 12 bases. The germline gives CDR1 SGHAT, CDR2 FQDESV (reference sequence). The CDR3 is 14 residues long. With V trimmed by 6 bases and J by 7 bases, 3 bases remained unmatched. Here the CDR3 reads CASRGQGAIGELFF. CDR3 sequence (DNA): TGTGCCAGCAGGGGACAGGGGGCAATCGGGGAGCTGTTTTTT.

V and J are TRBV5-6 and TRBJ2-5, with 7 positions matching TRBD2. The CDR3 contains 11 residues. V lost 4 bases to trimming and J lost 7 bases; unmatched junction nucleotides: 1. From germline, CDR1 is SGHDT and CDR2 YYEEEE. The DNA for the CDR3 is TGTGCCAGCAGCGGGGGGGGGACCCAGTACTTC. Its translation: CASSGGGTQYF.

The V gene is TRBV6-5, the J gene TRBJ2-3, with a tentative D call TRBD2 (6 bases). Germline V lookup: CDR1 MNHEY, CDR2 SVGAGI. Trimming removed 6 bases from V and 4 bases from J, with 14 bases in between. CDR3 length equals 14 residues. The CDR3 is CASSPPGGPDTQYF. CDR3 DNA sequence: TGTGCCAGCAGCCCCCCCGGAGGGCCAGATACGCAGTATTTT.

The rearrangement links TRBV5-1 to TRBJ2-5, with 11 nucleotides matching TRBD2. The CDR3 runs 15 residues. After removal of 1 base from V and 4 bases from J, the junction contained 3 bases not matched to a gene. CDR1 and CDR2 (germline): SGHRS, YFSETQ. CDR3 protein: CASSLPTSGRETQYF. The CDR3 region has the DNA TGCGCCAGCAGCTTGCCAACTAGCGGGAGAGAGACCCAGTACTTC. Supplemented by reference TRBV5-1 and TRBJ2-5, the full variable domain reads KAGVTQTPRYLIKTRGQQVTLSCSPISGHRSVSWYQQTPGQGLQFLFEYFSETQRNKGNFPGRFSGRQFSNSRSEMNVSTLELGDSALYLCASSLPTSGRETQYFGPGTRLLVL.

The rearrangement links TRBV21-1 to TRBJ2-3; the listed D gene, TRBD2, was not tested against the DNA. TRBV21-1 is marked as a pseudogene. The CDR3 has 16 amino acids. The CDR3 sequence: CASRPTTGGDRDTQYF. The CDR3 region has the DNA TGTGCCAGCAGACCCACGACCGGGGGGGATCGAGATACGCAGTATTTT.

The genes are TRBV11-2 and TRBJ1-2; 9 nucleotides align to TRBD1. The CDR3 consists of 16 residues. The germline V gene encodes CDR1 SGHAT and CDR2 FQNNGV. Unmatched junction bases numbered 9, after V lost 4 bases and J lost 3 bases. CDR3 region: CASSSPPRQGDYGYTF. For the CDR3, the DNA is TGTGCCAGCAGCTCCCCCCCCCGACAGGGGGACTATGGCTACACCTTC.

This clone was seen a single time. This chain uses TRBV7-9 with TRBJ1-2, with 10 bases that match TRBD1. The CDR3 sequence is 16 residues long. In germline, CDR1 is SEHNR, CDR2 FQNEAQ (reference sequence). V was pared by 5 bases and J by 6 bases, with 12 bases of the junction left unmatched. CDR3 coding DNA: TGTGCCAGCAGCGCGGCCGGGACAGGGGACCTAGATGGCTACACCTTC. This encodes CASSAAGTGDLDGYTF.

Note on this clone: At one of its ends the junction is not consistent with the germline gene, which may arise from a read error. The chain recombines TRBV19 with TRBJ2-5; D not resolved. Germline V gene lookup returns CDR1 LNHDA and CDR2 SQIVND (reference sequence). The CDR3 spans 13 residues. The CDR3 nucleotides are TGTGCCACTTCCCCCCCGAACCAGGAGACCCAGTACTTC. Amino acids: CATSPPNQETQYF.

V is TRBV10-3 and J is TRBJ1-1, with D possibly matching TRBD1 (5 bases). The CDR3 has 17 residues. Per germline, CDR1 ENHRY and CDR2 SYGVKD. Trimming took off 3 bases at V and 0 bases at J, with 17 bases between the two ends. This CDR3 reads CAISDLGAGLMNTEAFF. In DNA form, the CDR3 reads TGTGCCATCAGTGATCTTGGGGCAGGGCTTATGAACACTGAAGCTTTCTTT.

This sequence joins TRBV11-1 and TRBJ2-7; 7 bases align to TRBD1. Germline-derived CDR1 and CDR2 are SGHAT and FQDESV (reference sequence). Trimming at V came to 3 bases and at J to 3 bases, leaving 8 bases not matched to a gene. CDR3 length: 15 residues. CDR3 sequence reads: CASSLGPRDSYEQYF. In nucleotides, the CDR3 is TGTGCCAGCAGCTTGGGCCCCAGGGACAGCTACGAGCAGTACTTC.

The V and J genes are TRBV12-2 and TRBJ2-3; the table assigns TRBD1, which was not confirmed against the DNA. TRBV12-2 is termed a pseudogene. The CDR3 length is 17 residues. The CDR3 sequence is CASRSSMGQRRTDTQYF. Here the CDR3 DNA reads TGTGCAAGTCGCTCCTCGATGGGACAGAGACGCACAGATACGCAGTATTTT.

The chain links TRBV5-5 to TRBJ2-5; 7 nucleotides match TRBD2. CDR3 length equals 15 residues. The J segment lost 5 bases and the V segment lost 0 bases, leaving 7 bases of the junction unmatched. The V gene's germline CDR1 is SGHKS and CDR2 YYEKEE (reference sequence). In nucleotides, the CDR3 is TGTGCCAGCAGCTTGGTGGTGTCAGCGGGGGAGACCCAGTACTTC. Translating gives CASSLVVSAGETQYF.

V and J are TRBV7-3 and TRBJ2-6; D is unclear. The CDR3 extends over 15 amino acids. V lost 2 bases to trimming and J lost 2 bases, with 7 bases between them. CDR1 is SGHTA, CDR2 FQGTGA, per germline. The CDR3 DNA reads TGTGCCAGCAGCTTAGGTCCGGCTGGGGCCAACGTCCTGACTTTC. This gives the protein CASSLGPAGANVLTF.

The chain carries TRBV7-6 and TRBJ2-5; 7 nucleotides agree with TRBD1. From germline, CDR1 is SGHVS and CDR2 FNYEAQ. The V and J ends lost 5 bases and 2 bases, in that order; junction bases with no gene match: 8. The CDR3 is made up of 15 amino acids. The CDR3 region is CASSQAGTAQETQYF. CDR3 coding DNA: TGTGCCAGCAGCCAGGCCGGGACAGCACAAGAGACCCAGTACTTC. The whole variable domain, remainder taken from reference TRBV7-6 and TRBJ2-5, is GAGVSQSPRYKVTKRGQDVALRCDPISGHVSLYWYRQALGQGPEFLTYFNYEAQQDKSGLPNDRFSAERPEGSISTLTIQRTEQRDSAMYRCASSQAGTAQETQYFGPGTRLLVL.

The rearrangement links TRBV14 to TRBJ2-4; D uncertain. Per germline, CDR1 SGHDN and CDR2 FVKESK. V was trimmed by 0 bases and J by 5 bases, leaving 5 bases between them. The CDR3 contains 13 residues. The CDR3 sequence: CASSQDPENIQYF. CDR3 bases: TGTGCCAGCAGCCAAGATCCCGAAAACATTCAGTACTTC. The variable domain in full, with the rest retrieved from reference TRBV14 and TRBJ2-4, is EAGVTQFPSHSVIEKGQTVTLRCDPISGHDNLYWYRRVMGKEIKFLLHFVKESKQDESGMPNNRFLAERTGGTYSTLKVQPAELEDSGVYFCASSQDPENIQYFGAGTRLSVL.

V gene TRBV5-1 combines with J gene TRBJ2-7, with 9 bases lining up with TRBD1. Germline assignment: CDR1 SGHRS and CDR2 YFSETQ. CDR3 length: 14 residues. J was trimmed by 4 bases and V by 1 base; bases with no gene match: 3. The CDR3 sequence is CASSLSGTGYEQYF. In DNA form, the CDR3 reads TGCGCCAGCAGCTTGTCTGGGACAGGGTACGAGCAGTACTTC.

This chain connects TRBV2 to TRBJ2-1; 8 nucleotides match TRBD2. The CDR3 runs to 14 residues. The germline gives CDR1 SNHLY, CDR2 FYNNEI. After removal of 4 bases from V and 4 bases from J, the junction contained 3 bases not matched to a gene. The CDR3, as DNA: TGTGCCAGCAGTGTTGGGACTAGTTACAATGAGCAGTTCTTC. This gives the protein CASSVGTSYNEQFF.

CDR3 nucleotides: TGCGCCAGCAGCTTGGCCCTCTCTCCCAGCGGGAGTTTAGGATACAATGAGCAGTTCTTC. This sequence encodes CASSLALSPSGSLGYNEQFF. The chain joins TRBV5-1 to TRBJ2-1; TRBD2 matches at 8 bases. The CDR3 contains 20 residues. J gave up 4 bases and V 0 bases, and 18 bases lay outside the gene matches. Germline V gene lookup returns CDR1 SGHRS and CDR2 YFSETQ.

The chain couples TRBV6-4 to TRBJ1-2, with 10 nucleotides matching TRBD1. Losses at the gene ends were 2 bases for V and 7 bases for J; bases not matched to a gene: 13. CDR1 is MRHNA and CDR2 is SNTAGT in the germline V gene. The CDR3 totals 17 residues. CDR3 in amino acids: CASSDASQTGGVLGYTF. CDR3 DNA: TGTGCCAGCAGTGACGCCTCCCAGACAGGGGGCGTTCTTGGCTACACCTTC.

A few counts support this clone. The V and J genes are TRBV6-1 and TRBJ2-7; TRBD2 agrees at 8 bases. There are 14 residues in the CDR3. V lost 2 bases and J lost 6; bases outside the gene matches: 6. CDR1 and CDR2 (germline): MNHNS, SASEGT. The CDR3 nucleotides read TGTGCCAGCAGTGAATCGGGACTAGTATCCGAGCAGTACTTC. Protein product: CASSESGLVSEQYF.

The chain uses TRBV7-9 and TRBJ2-3; TRBD2 matches 10 bases. Germline V CDR1 and CDR2: SEHNR, FQNEAQ (reference sequence). V shed 7 bases and J 4 bases; nucleotides not matched to a gene: 14. The CDR3 spans 17 residues. The CDR3 loop is CASIDLGIAGGADTQYF. Written as DNA, the CDR3 is TGTGCCAGCATCGACCTCGGGATAGCGGGAGGCGCAGATACGCAGTATTTT.

The chain recombines TRBV6-1 with TRBJ1-1, with D possibly TRBD1 on 5 matching bases. Germline CDR1 and CDR2: MNHNS and SASEGT. The CDR3 runs 12 residues. Trimming removed 5 bases at V and 6 bases at J, with 10 bases between. The CDR3 spells CASSSAGPEAFF. CDR3 DNA: TGTGCCAGCAGTTCCGCGGGACCTGAAGCTTTCTTT.

The V call is TRBV7-2, the J call TRBJ1-2; no reliable D call. Germline values: CDR1 SGHTA, CDR2 FQGNSA. The CDR3 extends over 12 amino acids. Trimming took 0 bases from V and 3 from J, leaving 2 bases between them. The CDR3 bases are TGTGCCAGCAGCTTAGCCTACTATGGCTACACCTTC. As protein: CASSLAYYGYTF.

This rearrangement joins TRBV6-5 to TRBJ2-2, with a possible D match to TRBD2 (6 bases). The CDR3 contains 15 residues. V lost 2 bases, J lost 4 bases, and 11 bases lay in between. CDR1 is MNHEY and CDR2 is SVGAGI in the germline V gene. CDR3 in amino acids: CASSYSQGGTGELFF. The CDR3 bases are TGTGCCAGCAGTTACAGTCAGGGAGGCACCGGGGAGCTGTTTTTT.